This T cell receptor beta chain is from a study of tumor-infiltrating lymphocytes in primary liver carcinoma. About the research overall: These patients were men and women whose ages were 30 to 69 years. Sequenced samples came back with roughly 3.5 to 8 million productive TCRbeta reads, and the counts looked alike across tissue types. Staging of the tumors gave T1-T3 N0M0, with widths of 4.2 to 10 cm. General study findings and limits: Tumor-adjacent and tumor-blood pairs displayed less overlap than did pairs of tumor regions.

On this clonotype: Its antigen remains unknown. An end of the junction does not agree with germline; a read error may underlie this.

The source material, about 18-33 mg of unsorted bulk tissue, was used to co-extract RNA and DNA. The investigators made TCR beta cDNA from around 530 ng total RNA, using a constant-region primer. It was through three nested multiplex PCR rounds of slightly modified ARM-PCR that TCR beta libraries arose. Amplification in the first two PCR rounds was performed using TRBV1-TRBV30 forward primers and a C-beta reverse primer for roughly 10 cycles each. TCRdb re-called the multiplex PCR reads through MiXCR, storing one row per CDR3 protein. The sample includes about 92,000 distinct CDR3 sequences, about 70% of them seen just once. This CDR3 spans 13 amino acids. Germline V gene sequence: CDR1 SQVTM, CDR2 ANQGSEA.

Sequencing used tumor-adjacent normal liver tissue. The rearrangement links TRBV29-1 to TRBJ2-5; D may match TRBD1 or TRBD2 (5 bases each). This clonotype originated in a man aged 35 to 55 with primary liver carcinoma and hepatitis B virus infection. The CDR3 DNA is TGCAGCGTTGCGCCAATACGGGGCCAGACCCGGTACTTC. Its protein product is CSVAPIRGQTRYF. The entire variable domain, with the rest obtained from reference TRBV29-1 and TRBJ2-5, is as follows: SAVISQKPSRDICQRGTSLTIQCQVDSQVTMMFWYRQQPGQSLTLIATANQGSEATYESGFVIDKFPISRPNLTFSTLTVSNMSPEDSSIYLCSVAPIRGQTRYFGPGTRLLVL.